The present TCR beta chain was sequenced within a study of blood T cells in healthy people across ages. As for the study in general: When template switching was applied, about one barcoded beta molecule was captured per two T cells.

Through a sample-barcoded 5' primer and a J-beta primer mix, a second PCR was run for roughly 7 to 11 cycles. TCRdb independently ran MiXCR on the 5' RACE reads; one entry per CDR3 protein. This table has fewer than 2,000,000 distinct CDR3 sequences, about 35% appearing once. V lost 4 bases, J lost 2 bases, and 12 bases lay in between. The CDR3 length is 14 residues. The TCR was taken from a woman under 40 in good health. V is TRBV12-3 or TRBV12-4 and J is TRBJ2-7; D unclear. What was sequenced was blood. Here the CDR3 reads CASSSALDPYEQYF. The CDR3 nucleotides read TGTGCCAGCAGTTCCGCCTTGGATCCCTACGAGCAGTACTTC.